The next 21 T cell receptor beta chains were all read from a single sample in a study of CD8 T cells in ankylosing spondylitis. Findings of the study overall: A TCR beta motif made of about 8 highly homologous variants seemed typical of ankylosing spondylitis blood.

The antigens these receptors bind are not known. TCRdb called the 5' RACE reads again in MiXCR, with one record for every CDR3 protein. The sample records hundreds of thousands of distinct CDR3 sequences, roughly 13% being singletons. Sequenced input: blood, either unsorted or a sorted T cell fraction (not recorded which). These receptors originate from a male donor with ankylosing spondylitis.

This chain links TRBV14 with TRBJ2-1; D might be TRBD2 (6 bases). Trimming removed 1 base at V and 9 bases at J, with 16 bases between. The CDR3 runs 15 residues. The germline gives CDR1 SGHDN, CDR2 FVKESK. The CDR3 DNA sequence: TGTGCCAGCAGCCAAGGTCTTAGCGGTTTCGCTGAGCAGTTCTTC. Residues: CASSQGLSGFAEQFF.

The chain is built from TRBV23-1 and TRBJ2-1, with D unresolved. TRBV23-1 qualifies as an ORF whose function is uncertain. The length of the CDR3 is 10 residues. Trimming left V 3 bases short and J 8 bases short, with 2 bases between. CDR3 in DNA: TGCGCCAGCAGTCAGGATGAGCAGTTCTTC. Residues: CASSQDEQFF.

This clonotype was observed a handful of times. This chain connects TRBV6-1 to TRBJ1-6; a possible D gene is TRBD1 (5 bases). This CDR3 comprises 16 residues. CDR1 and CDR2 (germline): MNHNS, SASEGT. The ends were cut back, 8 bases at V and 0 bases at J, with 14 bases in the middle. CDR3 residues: CASGDRFSSYNSPLHF. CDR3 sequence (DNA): TGTGCCAGCGGGGACCGATTCAGCTCCTATAATTCACCCCTCCACTTT.

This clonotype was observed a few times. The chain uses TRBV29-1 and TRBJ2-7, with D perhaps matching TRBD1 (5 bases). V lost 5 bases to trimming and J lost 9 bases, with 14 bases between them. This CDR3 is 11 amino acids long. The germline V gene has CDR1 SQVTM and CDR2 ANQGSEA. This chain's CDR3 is CSVLTVERQYV. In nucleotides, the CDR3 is TGCAGCGTTTTGACAGTAGAGAGGCAGTACGTC.

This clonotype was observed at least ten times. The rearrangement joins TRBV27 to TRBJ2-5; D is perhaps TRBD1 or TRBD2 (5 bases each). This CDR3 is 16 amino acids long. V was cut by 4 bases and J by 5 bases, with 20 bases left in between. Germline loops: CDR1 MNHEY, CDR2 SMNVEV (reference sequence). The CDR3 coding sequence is TGTGCCAGCAGTTCATCTGGGGCCGGGGAAAGGGAGACCCAGTACTTC. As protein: CASSSSGAGERETQYF.

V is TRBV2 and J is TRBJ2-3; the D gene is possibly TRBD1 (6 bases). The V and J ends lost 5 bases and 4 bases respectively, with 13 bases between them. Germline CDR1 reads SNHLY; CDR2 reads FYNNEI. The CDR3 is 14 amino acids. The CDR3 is CASSQNRDSDTQYF. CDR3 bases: TGTGCCAGCAGTCAGAACAGGGATTCAGATACGCAGTATTTT.

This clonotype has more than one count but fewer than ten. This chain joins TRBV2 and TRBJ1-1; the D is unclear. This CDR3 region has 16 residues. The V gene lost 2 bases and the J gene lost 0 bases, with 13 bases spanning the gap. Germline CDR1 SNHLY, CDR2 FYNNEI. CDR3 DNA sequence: TGTGCCAGCAGTGAAAGGTCGGGAAGCATGAACACTGAAGCTTTCTTT. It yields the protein CASSERSGSMNTEAFF.

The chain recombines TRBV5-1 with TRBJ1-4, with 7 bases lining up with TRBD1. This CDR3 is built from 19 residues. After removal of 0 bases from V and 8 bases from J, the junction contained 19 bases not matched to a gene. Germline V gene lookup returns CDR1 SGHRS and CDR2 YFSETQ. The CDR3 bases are TGCGCCAGCAGCTTGGTCGCCCCTTCCCCTTACAGGGGCCGAGAAAAACTGTTTTTT. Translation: CASSLVAPSPYRGREKLFF.

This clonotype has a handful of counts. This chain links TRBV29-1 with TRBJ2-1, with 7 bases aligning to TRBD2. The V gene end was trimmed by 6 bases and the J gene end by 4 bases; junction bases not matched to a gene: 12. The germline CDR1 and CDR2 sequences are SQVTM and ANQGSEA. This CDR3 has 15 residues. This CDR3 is CSVKRELTGYNEQFF. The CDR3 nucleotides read TGCAGCGTGAAGCGGGAATTGACCGGATACAATGAGCAGTTCTTC.

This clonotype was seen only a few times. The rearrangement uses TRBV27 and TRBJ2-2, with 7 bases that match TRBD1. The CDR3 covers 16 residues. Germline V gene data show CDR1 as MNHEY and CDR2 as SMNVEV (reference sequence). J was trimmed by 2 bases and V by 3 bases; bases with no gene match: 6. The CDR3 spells CASSFSGTANTGELFF. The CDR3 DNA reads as TGTGCCAGCAGTTTCTCCGGGACAGCTAACACCGGGGAGCTGTTTTTT.

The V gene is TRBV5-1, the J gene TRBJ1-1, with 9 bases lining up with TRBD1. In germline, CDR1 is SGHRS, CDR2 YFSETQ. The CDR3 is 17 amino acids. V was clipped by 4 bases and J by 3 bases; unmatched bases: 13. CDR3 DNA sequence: TGCGCCAGCAGCCCGTCGGGGACAGGGAATATGGACACTGAAGCTTTCTTT. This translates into CASSPSGTGNMDTEAFF.

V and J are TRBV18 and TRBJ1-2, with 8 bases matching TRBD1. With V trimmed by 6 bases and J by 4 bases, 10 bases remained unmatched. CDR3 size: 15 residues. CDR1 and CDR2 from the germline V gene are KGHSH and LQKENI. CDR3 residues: CASSGGQGSFYGYTF. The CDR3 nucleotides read TGTGCCAGCTCGGGCGGACAGGGAAGTTTCTATGGCTACACCTTC.

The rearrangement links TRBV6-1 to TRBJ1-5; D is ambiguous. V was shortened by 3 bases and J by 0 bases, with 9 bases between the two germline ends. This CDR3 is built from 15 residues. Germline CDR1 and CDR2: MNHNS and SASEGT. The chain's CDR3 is CASSDRSYSNQPQHF. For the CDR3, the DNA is TGTGCCAGCAGTGATAGAAGTTATAGCAATCAGCCCCAGCATTTT.

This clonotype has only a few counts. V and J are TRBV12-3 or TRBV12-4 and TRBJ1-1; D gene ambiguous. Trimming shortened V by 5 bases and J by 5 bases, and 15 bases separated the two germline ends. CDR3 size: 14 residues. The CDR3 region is CASSPRAGSTEAFF. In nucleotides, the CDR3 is TGTGCCAGCAGTCCCCGGGCGGGGAGTACTGAAGCTTTCTTT.

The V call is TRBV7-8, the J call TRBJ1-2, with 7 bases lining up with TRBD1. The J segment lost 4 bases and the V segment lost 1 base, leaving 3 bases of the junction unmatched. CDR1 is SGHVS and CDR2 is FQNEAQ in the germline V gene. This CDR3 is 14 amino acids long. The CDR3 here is CASSLETGTYGYTF. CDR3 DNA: TGTGCCAGCAGCTTAGAGACAGGGACCTATGGCTACACCTTC.

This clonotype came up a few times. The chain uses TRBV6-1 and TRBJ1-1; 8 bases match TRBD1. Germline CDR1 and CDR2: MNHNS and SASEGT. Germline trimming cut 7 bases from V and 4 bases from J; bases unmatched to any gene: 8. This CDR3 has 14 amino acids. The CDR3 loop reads CASKIRGRVTEAFF. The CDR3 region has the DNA TGTGCCAGCAAGATCAGGGGGCGGGTCACTGAAGCTTTCTTT.

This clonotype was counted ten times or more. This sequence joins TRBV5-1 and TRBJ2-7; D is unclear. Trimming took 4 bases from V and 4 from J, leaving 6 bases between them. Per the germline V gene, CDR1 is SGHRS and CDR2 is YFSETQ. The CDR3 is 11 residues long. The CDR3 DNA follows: TGCGCCAGCAGCCCCGGGTACGAGCAGTACGTC. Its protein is CASSPGYEQYV.

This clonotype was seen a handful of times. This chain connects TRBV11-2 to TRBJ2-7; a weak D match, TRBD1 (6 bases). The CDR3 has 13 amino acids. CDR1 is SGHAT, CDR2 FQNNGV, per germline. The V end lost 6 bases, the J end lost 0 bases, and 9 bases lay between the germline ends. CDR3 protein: CASRGAGSYEQYF. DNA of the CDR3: TGTGCCAGCAGGGGGGCGGGCTCCTACGAGCAGTACTTC.

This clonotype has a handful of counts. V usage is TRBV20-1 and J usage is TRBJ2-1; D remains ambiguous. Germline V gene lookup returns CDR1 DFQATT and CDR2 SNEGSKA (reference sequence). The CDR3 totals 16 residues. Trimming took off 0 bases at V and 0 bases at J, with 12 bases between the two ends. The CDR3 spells CSARDRKRSSYNEQFF. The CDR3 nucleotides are TGCAGTGCTAGAGATCGAAAAAGGAGCTCCTACAATGAGCAGTTCTTC.

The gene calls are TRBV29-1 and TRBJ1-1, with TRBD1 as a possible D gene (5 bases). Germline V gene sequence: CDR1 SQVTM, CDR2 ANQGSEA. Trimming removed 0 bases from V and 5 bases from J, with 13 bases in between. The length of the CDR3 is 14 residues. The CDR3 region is CSVEEGAVGTEAFF. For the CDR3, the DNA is TGCAGCGTTGAAGAAGGGGCCGTGGGGACTGAAGCTTTCTTT.

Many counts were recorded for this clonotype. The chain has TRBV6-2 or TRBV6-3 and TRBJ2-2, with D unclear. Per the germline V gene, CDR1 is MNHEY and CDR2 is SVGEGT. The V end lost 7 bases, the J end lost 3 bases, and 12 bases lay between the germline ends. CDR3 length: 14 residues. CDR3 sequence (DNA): TGTGCCAGCACCAAATATGGTGACACCGGGGAGCTGTTTTTT. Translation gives CASTKYGDTGELFF.